These 20 T cell receptor beta chains came from one sample sequenced in a study of long-term antiretroviral therapy in people with HIV. With survey level as its setting, the immunoSEQ assay was v3.0. Some clones are missing from TCRdb's copy, which holds only in-frame ones; the method was immunoSEQ multiplex PCR. The sample consists of 30,000 to 40,000 clones, about 94% of them appearing once. This specimen consisted of unsorted PBMCs, obtained 4.1 years after starting antiretroviral therapy. The receptors were gathered from a woman aged 45-59 years with HIV.

The gene calls are TRBV10-2 and TRBJ2-7; D unclear. This CDR3 spans 14 amino acids. V was trimmed by 6 bases and J by 2 bases, leaving 14 bases between them. Germline CDR1 WSHSY, CDR2 SAAADI. CDR3 sequence (DNA): TGCGCCAGCAGGCCCTCGGGCCAGGCCTACGAGCAGTACTTC. Translated, it gives CASRPSGQAYEQYF.

The table lists this clone with a count of one. V is TRBV11-2 and J is TRBJ2-7; 9 bases agree with TRBD1. V dropped 3 bases and J dropped 4; count of bases not matched to a gene: 7. Per germline, CDR1 SGHAT and CDR2 FQNNGV. This CDR3 has 15 amino acids. CDR3 DNA sequence: TGTGCCAGCAGCTTTGGGGGACAGGGAACTTACGAGCAGTACTTC. The encoded protein is CASSFGGQGTYEQYF.

This chain connects TRBV4-2 to TRBJ2-2; TRBD1 agrees at 9 bases. Germline values: CDR1 LGHNA, CDR2 YNFKEQ. The CDR3 is 17 amino acids. V shed 5 bases, J shed 3 bases, and the junction held 10 bases outside the gene matches. CDR3 residues: CASSFMSGTGHTGELFF. The DNA of the CDR3 is TGTGCCAGCAGCTTTATGTCCGGGACAGGGCACACCGGGGAGCTGTTTTTT.

The rearrangement uses TRBV9 and TRBJ2-3; possible D gene TRBD1, 6 bases. Germline V gene sequence: CDR1 SGDLS, CDR2 YYNGEE. Between the trimmed V and J ends, which lost 0 bases and 3 bases, there was a span of 14 bases. The CDR3 runs to 16 residues. This CDR3 reads CASSVVQGGATDTQYF. In DNA, the CDR3 is TGTGCCAGCAGCGTAGTACAGGGTGGGGCGACAGATACGCAGTATTTT.

This chain uses TRBV4-2 with TRBJ2-3, with 14 bases identical to TRBD2. The CDR3 is 17 amino acids. V trimming: 3 bases; J trimming: 3 bases; junction bases outside the gene matches: 5. Germline V gene sequence: CDR1 LGHNA, CDR2 YNFKEQ. In nucleotides, the CDR3 is TGTGCCAGCAGCCAGGGACTAGCGGGGGCAGGAACAGATACGCAGTATTTT. Protein product: CASSQGLAGAGTDTQYF.

V is TRBV30 and J is TRBJ1-5; 7 bases match TRBD1. The CDR3 is made up of 16 amino acids. V lost 2 bases to trimming and J lost 7 bases; unmatched junction nucleotides: 14. The germline V gene encodes CDR1 GTSNPN and CDR2 SVGIG (reference sequence). The CDR3 coding sequence is TGTGCCTGGAGTAGGGCCGGGACAGCCTCTGGACAGCCCCAGCATTTT. Encoded protein: CAWSRAGTASGQPQHF.

The rearrangement joins TRBV5-1 to TRBJ2-1; 7 bases are a match to TRBD2. Germline values: CDR1 SGHRS, CDR2 YFSETQ. This CDR3 has 13 amino acids. J was trimmed by 5 bases and V by 5 bases; bases with no gene match: 4. CDR3 protein: CASRTGGDNEQFF. CDR3 coding DNA: TGCGCCAGCAGAACGGGGGGAGACAATGAGCAGTTCTTC.

The chain employs TRBV2 and TRBJ1-6, with 8 bases fitting TRBD1. Per germline, CDR1 SNHLY and CDR2 FYNNEI. Losses at the gene ends were 4 bases for V and 9 bases for J; bases not matched to a gene: 11. This CDR3 contains 16 residues. The CDR3 loop reads CASSVTRGQGGSPLHF. CDR3 nucleotides: TGTGCCAGCAGTGTAACCAGGGGGCAGGGAGGTTCACCCCTCCACTTT.

This chain joins TRBV6-5 and TRBJ1-6, with 12 bases that match TRBD1. The germline V gene encodes CDR1 MNHEY and CDR2 SVGAGI. Losses at the gene ends were 8 bases for V and 6 bases for J; bases not matched to a gene: 2. The CDR3 spans 14 residues. The chain's CDR3 is CASGDRGRNSPLHF. CDR3 sequence (DNA): TGTGCCAGCGGGGACAGGGGGCGTAATTCACCCCTCCACTTT.

This clone was counted a single time. The V gene is TRBV29-1, the J gene TRBJ1-1; D perhaps matches TRBD1 (6 bases). Germline V gene lookup returns CDR1 SQVTM and CDR2 ANQGSEA. CDR3 length: 12 amino acids. The germline V and J ends were trimmed by 4 bases and 5 bases, with 11 bases remaining between them. The CDR3, as DNA: TGCAGCGTTGTGAGGGGGACGACTGAAGCTTTCTTT. Translation: CSVVRGTTEAFF.

The chain's CDR3 is CASSEHRATDTQYF. The CDR3 DNA reads as TGTGCCAGCAGTGAGCACAGGGCCACAGATACGCAGTATTTT. This rearrangement joins TRBV2 to TRBJ2-3; a possible D gene is TRBD1 (6 bases). Germline V gene data show CDR1 as SNHLY and CDR2 as FYNNEI. The ends were cut back, 3 bases at V and 2 bases at J, with 9 bases in the middle. This CDR3 has 14 amino acids.

This chain uses TRBV4-1 with TRBJ2-1; 7 bases agree with TRBD2. The V segment lost 4 bases and the J segment 5 bases; nucleotides outside the gene matches: 20. CDR3 size: 19 residues. The V gene's germline CDR1 is MGHRA and CDR2 YSYEKL. The CDR3 region has the DNA TGCGCCAGCAGCCGAACAGGCCCGCGGGGGACTACCCAAAACAATGAGCAGTTCTTC. This codes for CASSRTGPRGTTQNNEQFF.

The V call is TRBV10-3, the J call TRBJ1-1; D uncertain. The CDR3 has 14 amino acids. The V end lost 3 bases, the J end lost 3 bases, and 11 bases lay between the germline ends. CDR1 and CDR2 (germline): ENHRY, SYGVKD. CDR3 in amino acids: CAISEIGMDTEAFF. The CDR3 nucleotides are TGTGCCATCAGTGAAATAGGTATGGACACTGAAGCTTTCTTT.

The chain is built from TRBV4-1 and TRBJ2-2, with a weak D call TRBD1 (6 bases). Deletions cut 0 bases from V and 7 bases from J, with 9 bases between. CDR3 size: 14 residues. CDR1 MGHRA and CDR2 YSYEKL come from the germline V gene. The CDR3 region is CASSQDKGDGELFF. The DNA for the CDR3 is TGCGCCAGCAGCCAAGATAAGGGGGACGGGGAGCTGTTTTTT.

The chain has TRBV5-6 and TRBJ1-6; unclear D gene. Trimming pared 0 bases from V and 1 base from J, leaving 5 bases between. Germline V gene sequence: CDR1 SGHDT, CDR2 YYEEEE. The CDR3 contains 15 residues. The DNA for the CDR3 is TGTGCCAGCAGCTTGGGGTTATCCTATAATTCACCCCTCCACTTT. Its translation: CASSLGLSYNSPLHF.

This clone was found once. The rearrangement uses TRBV30 and TRBJ2-2, with D hard to call. Germline CDR1 is GTSNPN and CDR2 is SVGIG (reference sequence). This CDR3 has 13 amino acids. The ends were cut back, 5 bases at V and 8 bases at J, with 15 bases in the middle. Here the CDR3 reads CAWGRSSGGELFF. CDR3 DNA sequence: TGTGCCTGGGGCCGGTCGTCTGGGGGGGAGCTGTTTTTT. Variable domain in full (rest from reference TRBV30 and TRBJ2-2): SQTIHQWPATLVQPVGSPLSLECTVEGTSNPNLYWYRQAAGRGLQLLFYSVGIGQISSEVPQNLSASRPQDRQFILSSKKLLLSDSGFYLCAWGRSSGGELFFGEGSRLTVL.

The chain links TRBV25-1 to TRBJ1-6; D remains unclear. V lost 2 bases, J lost 8 bases, and 4 bases lay in between. CDR3 length equals 12 residues. CDR1 is MGHDK and CDR2 is SYGVNS in the germline V gene. CDR3 bases: TGTGCCAGCAGTGAACCGTATTCACCCCTCCACTTT. Translated: CASSEPYSPLHF. Full variable domain (rest looked up from reference TRBV25-1 and TRBJ1-6): EADIYQTPRYLVIGTGKKITLECSQTMGHDKMYWYQQDPGMELHLIHYSYGVNSTEKGDLSSESTVSRIRTEHFPLTLESARPSHTSQYLCASSEPYSPLHFGNGTRLTVT.

The rearrangement joins TRBV6-1 to TRBJ2-5, with D possibly called TRBD1 or TRBD2 (6 bases each). The germline gives CDR1 MNHNS, CDR2 SASEGT. Trimming shortened V by 1 base and J by 4 bases, and 16 bases separated the two germline ends. The CDR3 is made up of 16 amino acids. In nucleotides, the CDR3 is TGTGCCAGCAGTGAAGAAGGGGGGACGGGATTAGAGACCCAGTACTTC. It codes for CASSEEGGTGLETQYF.

This clone appeared once. The CDR3 DNA is TGTGCCAGCAGGCAAAATAATCAGCCCCAGCATTTT. It codes for CASRQNNQPQHF. V usage is TRBV6-6 and J usage is TRBJ1-5; D remains ambiguous. CDR3 length equals 12 residues. Germline CDR1 is MNHNY and CDR2 is SVGAGI (reference sequence). Trimming took off 6 bases at V and 4 bases at J, with 7 bases between the two ends.

The rearrangement joins TRBV9 to TRBJ1-3; the D is unclear. The CDR3 has 14 residues. The V end was cut by 0 bases, the J end by 2 bases, with 6 bases between. Germline V gene sequence: CDR1 SGDLS, CDR2 YYNGEE. The CDR3 is CASSVVTPGNTIYF. For the CDR3, the DNA is TGTGCCAGCAGCGTAGTGACACCTGGAAACACCATATATTTT.